These 23 T cell receptor beta chains came from one sample sequenced in a study of blood T cell repertoires in COVID-19. The assay was immunoSEQ multiplex PCR, and TCRdb's table has in-frame clones only and misses some. The sample carries around 170,000 clones, roughly four fifths recorded once. Sequences were obtained from peripheral blood. The receptors derive from a woman between 70 and 85 years old with COVID-19, enrolled during active disease.

CDR3 DNA sequence: TGTGCCACCAGTGACCCACAGGGGGCGGTTGGCACAGATACGCAGTATTTT. Residues: CATSDPQGAVGTDTQYF. This chain uses TRBV24-1 with TRBJ2-3, with 9 bases that match TRBD1. Trimming at V came to 4 bases and at J to 1 base, leaving 8 bases not matched to a gene. CDR1 and CDR2 (germline): KGHDR, SFDVKD. CDR3 length: 17 residues.

The chain uses TRBV11-2 and TRBJ2-3; 7 positions agree with TRBD2. The J segment lost 6 bases and the V segment lost 1 base, leaving 7 bases of the junction unmatched. The CDR3 runs 15 residues. Germline-derived CDR1 and CDR2 are SGHAT and FQNNGV. The DNA of the CDR3 is TGTGCCAGCAGCTTAGCGGGGAGGGCCGGTGATACGCAGTATTTT. It yields the protein CASSLAGRAGDTQYF. The variable domain in full, with the rest retrieved from reference TRBV11-2 and TRBJ2-3, is EAGVAQSPRYKIIEKRQSVAFWCNPISGHATLYWYQQILGQGPKLLIQFQNNGVVDDSQLPKDRFSAERLKGVDSTLKIQPAKLEDSAVYLCASSLAGRAGDTQYFGPGTRLTVL.

V usage is TRBV24-1 and J usage is TRBJ2-1, with TRBD2 matching 10 bases. The trim removed 5 bases at V and 9 bases at J, leaving 12 bases unmatched. Germline CDR1 is KGHDR and CDR2 is SFDVKD. This CDR3 spans 16 amino acids. As DNA, the CDR3 is TGTGCCACCAGTGGCTCGCTAGCGGGAGTTTCAGGTGAGCAGTTCTTC. Translation: CATSGSLAGVSGEQFF.

The V call is TRBV13, the J call TRBJ1-4; the D gene is possibly TRBD1 (6 bases). Looked up from germline, CDR1 is PRHDT and CDR2 is FYEKMQ (reference sequence). This CDR3 has 16 residues. V gave up 5 bases and J gave up 8 bases, with 21 bases separating them. The CDR3 coding sequence is TGTGCCAGCAGCGCGTTCGGGGGAGGGGGTTCGGAAAAACTGTTTTTT. It translates to CASSAFGGGGSEKLFF.

The V gene is TRBV5-6, the J gene TRBJ1-2, with no clear D. The CDR3 runs 15 residues. V was clipped by 3 bases and J by 8 bases, with 20 bases between them. From germline, CDR1 is SGHDT and CDR2 YYEEEE. CDR3 region: CASSSTYGVGGGYTF. CDR3 nucleotide sequence: TGTGCCAGCAGCTCCACCTACGGGGTTGGCGGGGGCTACACCTTC. The entire variable domain, with the rest obtained from reference TRBV5-6 and TRBJ1-2, is as follows: DAGVTQSPTHLIKTRGQQVTLRCSPKSGHDTVSWYQQALGQGPQFIFQYYEEEERQRGNFPDRFSGHQFPNYSSELNVNALLLGDSALYLCASSSTYGVGGGYTFGSGTRLTVV.

V gene TRBV28 combines with J gene TRBJ2-1, with TRBD1 identical over 10 bases. The CDR3 contains 16 residues. Germline values: CDR1 MDHEN, CDR2 SYDVKM. The J segment lost 6 bases and the V segment lost 5 bases, leaving 10 bases of the junction unmatched. The CDR3 DNA reads TGTGCCAGCAGTCCTCCGGGACAGGGGTTGTCCAATGAGCAGTTCTTC. This codes for CASSPPGQGLSNEQFF.

The chain couples TRBV4-3 to TRBJ2-7, with 8 bases lining up with TRBD1. V dropped 2 bases and J dropped 6; count of bases not matched to a gene: 3. Germline values: CDR1 LGHNA, CDR2 YSLEER. The CDR3 is 13 amino acids. CDR3 loop: CASSQIDRGEQYF. The CDR3 DNA is TGCGCCAGCAGCCAAATAGACAGGGGCGAGCAGTACTTC.

The chain has TRBV19 and TRBJ1-2; D call uncertain. The CDR3 has 15 amino acids. The germline gives CDR1 LNHDA, CDR2 SQIVND (reference sequence). Trimming left V 1 base short and J 2 bases short, with 11 bases between. The CDR3 bases are TGTGCCAGTAGTATAGGGAAGCGGACCAACTATGGCTACACCTTC. Its translation: CASSIGKRTNYGYTF. The complete variable domain, with remaining parts taken from reference TRBV19 and TRBJ1-2, reads DGGITQSPKYLFRKEGQNVTLSCEQNLNHDAMYWYRQDPGQGLRLIYYSQIVNDFQKGDIAEGYSVSREKKESFPLTVTSAQKNPTAFYLCASSIGKRTNYGYTFGSGTRLTVV.

V is TRBV28 and J is TRBJ2-1, with D tentatively TRBD2 (5 bases). Trimming took off 7 bases at V and 0 bases at J, with 10 bases between the two ends. The CDR3 has 14 amino acids. CDR1 and CDR2 from the germline V gene are MDHEN and SYDVKM. This chain's CDR3 is CASNSVFSYNEQFF. The CDR3 DNA reads as TGTGCCAGCAATAGCGTTTTCTCCTACAATGAGCAGTTCTTC.

The V gene is TRBV6-6, the J gene TRBJ2-7, with D possibly matching TRBD2 (5 bases). Germline V gives CDR1 MNHNY, CDR2 SVGAGI (reference sequence). Deletions cut 8 bases from V and 12 bases from J, with 20 bases between. This CDR3 spans 12 amino acids. The CDR3 reads CASCLRGLDMYF. The CDR3 nucleotides read TGTGCCAGCTGCCTACGCGGACTGGATATGTACTTC.

This chain joins TRBV20-1 and TRBJ1-1; D perhaps matches TRBD1 (5 bases). Germline loops: CDR1 DFQATT, CDR2 SNEGSKA (reference sequence). CDR3 length: 11 residues. V shed 6 bases and J shed 6 bases, with 11 bases lying between them. The CDR3 DNA sequence: TGCAGTGCCAAGGACATTCCTGAAGCTTTCTTT. It codes for CSAKDIPEAFF.

V gene TRBV3-1 (or the pseudogene TRBV3-2) combines with J gene TRBJ2-7; D not resolved. Germline V lookup: CDR1 LGHDT, CDR2 YNNKEL (reference sequence). The CDR3 totals 10 residues. Trimming stripped 10 bases from V and 1 base from J, with 5 bases between. The CDR3 DNA sequence: TGTGCCACCCTTTCCTACGAGCAGTACTTC. Its translation: CATLSYEQYF.

The rearrangement joins TRBV27 to TRBJ2-7, with 11 bases fitting TRBD2. V lost 2 bases, J lost 5 bases, and 17 bases stayed unmatched. Germline values: CDR1 MNHEY, CDR2 SMNVEV (reference sequence). The CDR3 consists of 19 residues. The CDR3 sequence: CASSLIPGLAGGRGDEQYF. The CDR3 DNA is TGTGCCAGCAGTTTAATTCCCGGTCTAGCGGGAGGTAGGGGGGACGAGCAGTACTTC.

V gene TRBV5-1 combines with J gene TRBJ2-7; TRBD1 agrees at 8 bases. Germline-derived CDR1 and CDR2 are SGHRS and YFSETQ. This CDR3 contains 14 residues. Germline trimming cut 1 base from V and 7 bases from J; bases unmatched to any gene: 7. The CDR3 loop reads CASSLSGGSYEQYF. CDR3 nucleotide sequence: TGCGCCAGCAGCTTGTCAGGGGGCTCGTATGAGCAGTACTTC.

This chain links TRBV7-9 with TRBJ2-5; D is unclear. The CDR3 is made up of 13 amino acids. The V gene's germline CDR1 is SEHNR and CDR2 FQNEAQ (reference sequence). The V end lost 5 bases, the J end lost 6 bases, and 13 bases lay between the germline ends. Here the CDR3 DNA reads TGTGCCAGCAGCAACGAGGTGGCCAAGACCCAGTACTTC. Its protein product is CASSNEVAKTQYF.

V usage is TRBV24-1 and J usage is TRBJ2-1; 10 nucleotides match TRBD2. The CDR3 contains 17 residues. Unmatched junction bases numbered 12, after V lost 7 bases and J lost 4 bases. Germline CDR1 is KGHDR and CDR2 is SFDVKD. The CDR3 sequence is CATRYSGASGGYNEQFF. The CDR3 DNA reads as TGTGCCACCAGATATTCAGGAGCTAGCGGGGGATACAATGAGCAGTTCTTC.

In its sample, this clone was seen once. The chain couples TRBV27 to TRBJ2-1, with 9 bases fitting TRBD2. V was clipped by 0 bases and J by 7 bases; unmatched bases: 7. In germline, CDR1 is MNHEY, CDR2 SMNVEV (reference sequence). The CDR3 covers 16 residues. The DNA of the CDR3 is TGTGCCAGCAGTTTATCATGGCTAGCGGGGCGGAATGAGCAGTTCTTC. Protein sequence: CASSLSWLAGRNEQFF.

The rearrangement uses TRBV7-3 and TRBJ1-2; D possibly corresponds to TRBD1 (5 bases). Trimming removed 2 bases at V and 4 bases at J, with 14 bases between. Germline lookup yields CDR1 SGHTA and CDR2 FQGTGA. This CDR3 contains 15 residues. In DNA form, the CDR3 reads TGTGCCAGCAGCTTAGGGGAGGGGACGGGCTATGGCTACACCTTC. Protein: CASSLGEGTGYGYTF.

This clone was seen once. The chain is built from TRBV4-3 and TRBJ1-5; D gene uncertain. V lost 0 bases to trimming and J lost 7 bases, with 7 bases between them. The CDR3 spans 13 residues. CDR1 and CDR2 from the germline V gene are LGHNA and YSLEER. CDR3 protein: CASSQEVEQPQHF. The CDR3, as DNA: TGCGCCAGCAGCCAAGAGGTAGAACAGCCCCAGCATTTT.

The chain joins TRBV6-5 to TRBJ2-3; 9 positions match TRBD2. Germline CDR1 is MNHEY and CDR2 is SVGAGI. The CDR3 covers 15 residues. Trimming took 4 bases from V and 2 from J; bases not matched to a gene: 4. The CDR3 protein is CASSLGLAYTDTQYF. The CDR3 bases are TGTGCCAGCAGTTTGGGACTAGCCTACACAGATACGCAGTATTTT.

This clone appeared once. This chain joins TRBV5-6 and TRBJ2-3, with D possibly being TRBD2 (5 bases). Trimming stripped 0 bases from V and 2 bases from J, with 7 bases between. The length of the CDR3 is 14 residues. Germline CDR1 and CDR2: SGHDT and YYEEEE. CDR3 bases: TGTGCCAGCAGCTTGGGAGGGTACACAGATACGCAGTATTTT. Translating gives CASSLGGYTDTQYF. Looking up the rest from reference TRBV5-6 and TRBJ2-3 gives the full variable domain: DAGVTQSPTHLIKTRGQQVTLRCSPKSGHDTVSWYQQALGQGPQFIFQYYEEEERQRGNFPDRFSGHQFPNYSSELNVNALLLGDSALYLCASSLGGYTDTQYFGPGTRLTVL.

V gene TRBV4-3 combines with J gene TRBJ1-4; D is possibly TRBD1 (5 bases). This CDR3 contains 15 residues. V shed 2 bases and J shed 4 bases, with 11 bases lying between them. Germline V CDR1 and CDR2: LGHNA, YSLEER. The CDR3 DNA sequence: TGCGCCAGCAGCCAAAAGGGACTGGGTAATGAAAAACTGTTTTTT. This translates into CASSQKGLGNEKLFF.

The sample holds a few counts of this clone. The chain combines TRBV6-1 with TRBJ1-1; D possibly corresponds to TRBD1 (5 bases). CDR3 length equals 16 residues. The V gene lost 2 bases and the J gene lost 3 bases, with 16 bases spanning the gap. In germline, CDR1 is MNHNS, CDR2 SASEGT. In DNA form, the CDR3 reads TGTGCCAGCAGTGAAATCGGGGGATTTAGTTACACTGAAGCTTTCTTT. Amino acids: CASSEIGGFSYTEAFF.